This TCR beta chain was obtained from a study of cytomegalovirus exposure and HLA in healthy donors. General study results and limits: Many donors shared some public TCRs, even though most TCR sequences were rare. Sequencing depth roughly uniform across donors was assumed in presence/absence analyses. Later on, a genetic analysis was performed. It linked a missense variant in DCLRE1C with V- and J-gene trimming of TCR beta.

Germline assignment: CDR1 PRHDT and CDR2 FYEKMQ (reference sequence). The CDR3 runs 13 residues. The ends were cut back, 7 bases at V and 1 base at J, with 10 bases in the middle. It was with 60 Vbeta and 13 Jbeta primers that the PCR ran. This table comes from immunoSEQ multiplex PCR, and its TCRdb copy is limited to in-frame clones, with some not included. The sample consists of fewer than 200,000 clones, around 86% of them appearing once. With regard to this clone: Its antigen is unidentified.

Sample: PBMCs. The genes are TRBV13 and TRBJ2-5, with a weak D call TRBD1 (5 bases). This sequence was found in a girl aged 2 to 10 in good health and CMV-seropositive. The CDR3 region is CASTPRGQETQYF. Written as DNA, the CDR3 is TGTGCCAGCACCCCAAGGGGCCAAGAGACCCAGTACTTC. Variable domain in full (rest from reference TRBV13 and TRBJ2-5): AAGVIQSPRHLIKEKRETATLKCYPIPRHDTVYWYQQGPGQDPQFLISFYEKMQSDKGSIPDRFSAQQFSDYHSELNMSSLELGDSALYFCASTPRGQETQYFGPGTRLLVL.